The 5 T cell receptor beta chains reported below all come from one sample, sequenced in a study of identical twins. MiXCR, applied by TCRdb to the 5' RACE reads, yields one record per CDR3 protein. The table shows under 900,000 distinct CDR3 sequences, with more than 9% occurring only once. This same sample was also taken into another study, of yellow fever vaccine responses in identical twins.

The sequenced sample consisted of PBMCs. These TCRs come from a woman aged 18-30 years in good health.

The chain is built from TRBV10-2 and TRBJ2-5; D possibly corresponds to TRBD1 (5 bases). CDR3 length equals 12 residues. Looked up from germline, CDR1 is WSHSY and CDR2 is SAAADI. V lost 7 bases to trimming and J lost 5 bases, with 11 bases between them. DNA for the CDR3: TGCGCCAGCACCTCAGCAGGGGAGACCCAGTACTTC. Translated: CASTSAGETQYF.

This clonotype has a count of ten or more. V and J are TRBV7-9 and TRBJ2-7, with D possibly TRBD1 on 6 matching bases. Trimming removed 2 bases from V and 5 bases from J, with 16 bases in between. CDR1 is SEHNR and CDR2 is FQNEAQ in the germline V gene (reference sequence). This CDR3 is built from 15 residues. CDR3 sequence: CASSLLTSQGNEQYF. CDR3 coding DNA: TGTGCCAGCAGCTTACTTACCTCACAGGGCAACGAGCAGTACTTC.

There are many counts of this clonotype. V usage is TRBV5-5 and J usage is TRBJ2-7; D remains ambiguous. Trimming took 1 base from V and 3 from J, leaving 14 bases between them. This CDR3 region has 15 residues. The germline gives CDR1 SGHKS, CDR2 YYEKEE (reference sequence). In DNA form, the CDR3 reads TGTGCCAGCAGCTTGAAAGGTTTGCCGGGCTACGAGCAGTACGTC. It yields the protein CASSLKGLPGYEQYV.

The rearrangement joins TRBV19 to TRBJ2-1, with D tentatively TRBD1 or TRBD2 (5 bases each). The CDR3 has 18 amino acids. Germline V CDR1 and CDR2: LNHDA, SQIVND (reference sequence). Trimming stripped 6 bases from V and 0 bases from J, with 21 bases between. Here the CDR3 reads CASSLVGDPRSSYNEQFF. The CDR3, as DNA: TGTGCCAGTAGCCTCGTAGGGGACCCTAGAAGCTCCTACAATGAGCAGTTCTTC. Looking up the rest from reference TRBV19 and TRBJ2-1 gives the full variable domain: DGGITQSPKYLFRKEGQNVTLSCEQNLNHDAMYWYRQDPGQGLRLIYYSQIVNDFQKGDIAEGYSVSREKKESFPLTVTSAQKNPTAFYLCASSLVGDPRSSYNEQFFGPGTRLTVL.

The V gene is TRBV12-3 or TRBV12-4, the J gene TRBJ2-1; D ambiguous. CDR3 size: 15 residues. V dropped 7 bases and J dropped 1 base, with 14 bases sitting between them. The CDR3 DNA is TGTGCCAGCACTCCGGGCCGGGTATCCTACAATGAGCAGTTCTTC. The encoded protein is CASTPGRVSYNEQFF.